The present T cell receptor (beta chain) was sequenced within a study of blood T cells in healthy people across ages. Overall study findings and caveats: Expanded clonotype changes were possibly confounded by unknown donor CMV status. Donors of long life had a larger count of naive CD4+ cells and greater diversity than aged donors.

CDR1 MDHEN and CDR2 SYDVKM come from the germline V gene. The CDR3 totals 15 residues. V was trimmed by 4 bases and J by 8 bases, leaving 15 bases between them. As concerns this clonotype: Its antigen is as yet unknown.

With a J-beta primer mix and a sample-barcoded 5' primer, a second PCR ran roughly 6 to 12 cycles. Sequencing yielded, for each sample, at least 3 million paired-end reads carrying CDR3. TCRdb passed the 5' RACE reads through MiXCR, listing each CDR3 protein once. The table has 900,000 to 950,000 distinct CDR3 sequences, roughly 29% seen once; the top ten hold about a tenth. The data also belong to a second study, concerning T cells of mothers and their children. That publication notes: Normalized overlap was always slightly, never significantly, higher in related than unrelated mother-child pairs.

Input material: blood. The TCR originated in a woman in her 40s in good health. The chain combines TRBV28 with TRBJ1-6; TRBD1 might be the D (5 bases). The CDR3 spells CASSSVSVGDSPLHF. The CDR3 coding sequence is TGTGCCAGCAGTTCAGTTAGCGTGGGGGATTCACCCCTCCACTTT. Full variable domain (missing parts from reference TRBV28 and TRBJ1-6): DVKVTQSSRYLVKRTGEKVFLECVQDMDHENMFWYRQDPGLGLRLIYFSYDVKMKEKGDIPEGYSVSREKKERFSLILESASTNQTSMYLCASSSVSVGDSPLHFGNGTRLTVT.